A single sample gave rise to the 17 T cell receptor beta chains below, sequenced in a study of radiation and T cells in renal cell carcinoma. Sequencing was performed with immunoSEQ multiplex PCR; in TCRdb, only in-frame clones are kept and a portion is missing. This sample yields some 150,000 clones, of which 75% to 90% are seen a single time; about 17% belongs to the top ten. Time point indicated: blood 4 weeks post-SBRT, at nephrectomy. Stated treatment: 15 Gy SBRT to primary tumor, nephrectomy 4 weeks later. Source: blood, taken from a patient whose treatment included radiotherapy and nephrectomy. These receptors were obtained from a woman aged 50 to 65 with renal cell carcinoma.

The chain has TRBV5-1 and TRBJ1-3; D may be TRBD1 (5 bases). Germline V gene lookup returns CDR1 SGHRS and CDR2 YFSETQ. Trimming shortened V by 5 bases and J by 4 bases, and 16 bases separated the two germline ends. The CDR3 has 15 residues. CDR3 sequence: CASRPTGRTGNTIYF. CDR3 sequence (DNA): TGCGCCAGCAGACCCACAGGTCGAACCGGAAACACCATATATTTT.

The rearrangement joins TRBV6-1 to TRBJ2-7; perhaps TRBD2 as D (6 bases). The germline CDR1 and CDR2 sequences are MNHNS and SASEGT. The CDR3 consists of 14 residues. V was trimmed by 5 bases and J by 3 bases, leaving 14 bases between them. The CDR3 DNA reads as TGTGCCAGCAGTCTCGGGACTTATAACTACGAGCAGTACTTC. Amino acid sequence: CASSLGTYNYEQYF.

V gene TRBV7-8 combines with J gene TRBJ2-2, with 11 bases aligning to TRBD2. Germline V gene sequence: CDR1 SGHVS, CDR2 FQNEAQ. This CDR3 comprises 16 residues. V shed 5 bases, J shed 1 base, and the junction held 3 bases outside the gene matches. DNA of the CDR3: TGTGCCAGCAGCCCACTAGCGGGGGTGAACACCGGGGAGCTGTTTTTT. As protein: CASSPLAGVNTGELFF. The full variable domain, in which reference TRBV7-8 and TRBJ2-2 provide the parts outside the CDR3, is GAGVSQSPRYKVAKRGQDVALRCDPISGHVSLFWYQQALGQGPEFLTYFQNEAQLDKSGLPSDRFFAERPEGSVSTLKIQRTQQEDSAVYLCASSPLAGVNTGELFFGEGSRLTVL.

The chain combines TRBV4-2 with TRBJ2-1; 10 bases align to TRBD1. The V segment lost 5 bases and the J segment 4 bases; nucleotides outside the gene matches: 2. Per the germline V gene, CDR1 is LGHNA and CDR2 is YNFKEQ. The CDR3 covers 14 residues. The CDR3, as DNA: TGTGCCAGCAGCGGGACAGGGGTATACAATGAGCAGTTCTTC. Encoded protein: CASSGTGVYNEQFF.

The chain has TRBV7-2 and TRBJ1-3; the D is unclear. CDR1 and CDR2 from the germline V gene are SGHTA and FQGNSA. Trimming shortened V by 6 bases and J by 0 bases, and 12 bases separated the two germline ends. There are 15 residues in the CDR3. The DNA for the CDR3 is TGTGCCAGCAGTCGTAGTCTCTCCTCTGGAAACACCATATATTTT. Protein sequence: CASSRSLSSGNTIYF.

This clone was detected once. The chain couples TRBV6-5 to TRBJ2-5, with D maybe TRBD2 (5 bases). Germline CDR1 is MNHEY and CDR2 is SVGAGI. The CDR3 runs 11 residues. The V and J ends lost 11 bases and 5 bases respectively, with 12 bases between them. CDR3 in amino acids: CAVLGVETQYF. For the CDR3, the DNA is TGTGCCGTCCTCGGGGTCGAGACCCAGTACTTC.

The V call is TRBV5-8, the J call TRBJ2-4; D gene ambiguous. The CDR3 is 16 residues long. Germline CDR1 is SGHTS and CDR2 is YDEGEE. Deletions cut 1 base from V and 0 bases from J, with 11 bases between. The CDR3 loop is CASSLSAVLAKNIQYF. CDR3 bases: TGTGCCAGCAGCTTGTCCGCAGTCCTAGCCAAAAACATTCAGTACTTC.

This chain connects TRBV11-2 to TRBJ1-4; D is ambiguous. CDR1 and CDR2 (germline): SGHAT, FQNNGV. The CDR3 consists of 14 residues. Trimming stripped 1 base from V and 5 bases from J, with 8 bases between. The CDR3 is CASSLGTENEKLFF. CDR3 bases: TGTGCCAGCAGCTTAGGGACGGAGAATGAAAAACTGTTTTTT.

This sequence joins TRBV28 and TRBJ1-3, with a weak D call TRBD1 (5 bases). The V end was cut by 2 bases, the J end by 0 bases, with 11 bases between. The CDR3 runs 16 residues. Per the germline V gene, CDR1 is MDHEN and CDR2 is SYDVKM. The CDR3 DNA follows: TGTGCCAGCAGTTTACGGGACGGGAACTCTGGAAACACCATATATTTT. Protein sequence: CASSLRDGNSGNTIYF.

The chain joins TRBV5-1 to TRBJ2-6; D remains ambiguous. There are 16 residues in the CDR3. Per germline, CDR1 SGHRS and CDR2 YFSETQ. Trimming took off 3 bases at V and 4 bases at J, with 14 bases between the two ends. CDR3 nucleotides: TGCGCCAGCAGCTCCTCCCCGCTGGGGGGGGCCAACGTCCTGACTTTC. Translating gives CASSSSPLGGANVLTF. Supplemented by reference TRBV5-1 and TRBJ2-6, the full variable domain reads KAGVTQTPRYLIKTRGQQVTLSCSPISGHRSVSWYQQTPGQGLQFLFEYFSETQRNKGNFPGRFSGRQFSNSRSEMNVSTLELGDSALYLCASSSSPLGGANVLTFGAGSRLTVL.

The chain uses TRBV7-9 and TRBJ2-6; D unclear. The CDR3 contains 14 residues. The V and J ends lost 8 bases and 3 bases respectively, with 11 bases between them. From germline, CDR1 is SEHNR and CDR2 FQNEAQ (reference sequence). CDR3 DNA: TGTGCCAGCGGGAATTTACGTGGGGCCAACGTCCTGACTTTC. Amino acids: CASGNLRGANVLTF. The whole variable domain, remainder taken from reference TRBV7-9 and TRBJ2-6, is DTGVSQNPRHKITKRGQNVTFRCDPISEHNRLYWYRQTLGQGPEFLTYFQNEAQLEKSRLLSDRFSAERPKGSFSTLEIQRTEQGDSAMYLCASGNLRGANVLTFGAGSRLTVL.

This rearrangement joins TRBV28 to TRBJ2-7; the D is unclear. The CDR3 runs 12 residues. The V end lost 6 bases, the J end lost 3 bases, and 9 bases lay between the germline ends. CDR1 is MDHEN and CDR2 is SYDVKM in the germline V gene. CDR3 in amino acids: CASRGSGYEQYF. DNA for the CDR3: TGTGCCAGCAGGGGCAGTGGCTACGAGCAGTACTTC.

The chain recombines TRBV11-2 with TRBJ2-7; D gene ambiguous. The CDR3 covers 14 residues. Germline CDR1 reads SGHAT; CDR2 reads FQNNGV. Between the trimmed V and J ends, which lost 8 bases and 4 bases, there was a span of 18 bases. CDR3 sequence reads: CASAPKVEGYEQYF. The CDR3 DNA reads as TGTGCCAGCGCCCCAAAAGTAGAAGGATACGAGCAGTACTTC.

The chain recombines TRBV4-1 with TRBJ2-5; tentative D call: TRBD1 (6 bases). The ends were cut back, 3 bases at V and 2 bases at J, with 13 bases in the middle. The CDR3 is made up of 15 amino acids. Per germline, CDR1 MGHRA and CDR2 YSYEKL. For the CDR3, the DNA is TGCGCCAGCAGCCACCTGGGACAACTACAAGAGACCCAGTACTTC. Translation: CASSHLGQLQETQYF.

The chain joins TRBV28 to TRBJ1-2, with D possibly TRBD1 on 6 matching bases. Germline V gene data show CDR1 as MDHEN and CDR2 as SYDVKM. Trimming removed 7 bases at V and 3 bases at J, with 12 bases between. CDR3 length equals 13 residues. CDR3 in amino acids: CASTGGGHYGYTF. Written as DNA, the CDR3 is TGTGCCAGCACCGGGGGGGGCCACTATGGCTACACCTTC.

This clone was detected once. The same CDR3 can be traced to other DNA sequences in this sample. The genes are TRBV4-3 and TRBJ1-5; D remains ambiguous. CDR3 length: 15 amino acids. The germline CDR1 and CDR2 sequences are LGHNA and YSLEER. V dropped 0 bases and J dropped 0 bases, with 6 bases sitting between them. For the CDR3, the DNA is TGCGCCAGCAGCCAAGATCGCGTTAGCAATCAGCCCCAGCATTTT. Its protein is CASSQDRVSNQPQHF.

The CDR3 sequence: CASHKSRAGEFYEQYF. CDR3 coding DNA: TGTGCCAGCCATAAGAGCAGGGCGGGAGAATTCTACGAGCAGTACTTC. This chain joins TRBV28 and TRBJ2-7; 7 nucleotides line up with TRBD2. With 8 bases clipped from V and 3 bases from J, the junction kept 16 bases outside the gene matches. Germline V gives CDR1 MDHEN, CDR2 SYDVKM. The length of the CDR3 is 16 residues.